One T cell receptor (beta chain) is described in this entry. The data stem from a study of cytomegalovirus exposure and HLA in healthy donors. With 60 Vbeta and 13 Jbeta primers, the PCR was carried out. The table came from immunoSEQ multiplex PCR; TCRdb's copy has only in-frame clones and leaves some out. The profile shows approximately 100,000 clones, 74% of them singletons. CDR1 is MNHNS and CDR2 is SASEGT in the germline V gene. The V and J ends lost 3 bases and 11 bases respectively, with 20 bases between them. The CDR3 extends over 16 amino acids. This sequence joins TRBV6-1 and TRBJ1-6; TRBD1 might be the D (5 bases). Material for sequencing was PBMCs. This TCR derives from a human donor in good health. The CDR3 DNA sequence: TGTGCCAGCAGTGACCACAATACCCAGGGTTACGCACCCCTCCACTTT. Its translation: CASSDHNTQGYAPLHF.